This T cell receptor beta chain was profiled in a study of chemoradiotherapy in HPV16-positive cancers. About the study: Two HPV16-positive patients' cells yielded candidate HPV-specific clones and common motifs. Overall study results and limits: Candidate HPV-specific clones and E7-related TCR motifs grew in tumor during treatment.

With respect to this clone: Its antigen is undetermined.

TCRdb keeps only in-frame clones here, not all; method: immunoSEQ multiplex PCR. The table shows around 770 clones, with approximately 83% occurring only once. Trimming took off 3 bases at V and 5 bases at J, with 13 bases between the two ends. The CDR3 spans 13 residues. The germline V gene encodes CDR1 SQVTM and CDR2 ANQGSEA. The V gene is TRBV29-1, the J gene TRBJ1-1; D gene ambiguous. This TCR came from a human donor with HPV-associated anogenital cancer. The source was tumor tissue, collected from a patient who underwent chemoradiotherapy. The chain's CDR3 is CSVDQEETTEAFF. The DNA of the CDR3 is TGCAGCGTTGATCAGGAGGAGACTACTGAAGCTTTCTTT.